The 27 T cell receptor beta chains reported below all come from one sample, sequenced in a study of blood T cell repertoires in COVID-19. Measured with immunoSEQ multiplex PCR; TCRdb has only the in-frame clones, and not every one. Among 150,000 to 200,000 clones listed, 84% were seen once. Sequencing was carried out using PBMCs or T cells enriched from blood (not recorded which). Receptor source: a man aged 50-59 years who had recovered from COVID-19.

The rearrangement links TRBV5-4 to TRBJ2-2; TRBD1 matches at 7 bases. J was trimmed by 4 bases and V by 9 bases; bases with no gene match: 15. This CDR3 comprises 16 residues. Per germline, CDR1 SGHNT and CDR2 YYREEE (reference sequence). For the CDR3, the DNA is TGTGCCACCAAAAGGGTAGGGGGCCTGGGCACCGGGGAGCTGTTTTTT. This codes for CATKRVGGLGTGELFF.

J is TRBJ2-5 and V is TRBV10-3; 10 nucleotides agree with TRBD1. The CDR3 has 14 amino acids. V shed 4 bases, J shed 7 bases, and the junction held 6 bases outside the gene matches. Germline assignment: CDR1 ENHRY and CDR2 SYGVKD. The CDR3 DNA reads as TGTGCCATCAGTGGCGGGACAGGGGAAGGGACCCAGTACTTC. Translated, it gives CAISGGTGEGTQYF.

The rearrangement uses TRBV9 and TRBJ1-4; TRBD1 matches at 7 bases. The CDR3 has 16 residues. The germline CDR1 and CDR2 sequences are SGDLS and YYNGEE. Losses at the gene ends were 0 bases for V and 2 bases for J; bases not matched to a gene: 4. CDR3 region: CASSVGGGTTNEKLFF. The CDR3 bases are TGTGCCAGCAGCGTAGGAGGGGGCACCACTAATGAAAAACTGTTTTTT.

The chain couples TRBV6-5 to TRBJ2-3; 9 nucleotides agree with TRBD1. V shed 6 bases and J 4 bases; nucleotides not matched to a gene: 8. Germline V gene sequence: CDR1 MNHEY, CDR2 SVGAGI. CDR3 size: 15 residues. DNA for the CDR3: TGTGCCAGCAGCCTCGGACAGGGGAGGCCAGATACGCAGTATTTT. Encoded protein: CASSLGQGRPDTQYF.

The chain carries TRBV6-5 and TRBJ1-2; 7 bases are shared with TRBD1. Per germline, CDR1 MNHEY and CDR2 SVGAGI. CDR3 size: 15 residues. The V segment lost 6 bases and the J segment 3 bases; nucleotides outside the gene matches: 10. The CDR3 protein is CASSRTGQDDYGYTF. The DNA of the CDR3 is TGTGCCAGCAGCCGAACCGGACAGGATGACTATGGCTACACCTTC.

As DNA, the CDR3 is TGTGCCAGCAGTTTTTCGGGAGAGGGCCTCTATGGCTACACCTTC. Amino acid sequence: CASSFSGEGLYGYTF. The rearrangement uses TRBV28 and TRBJ1-2; D ambiguous. Germline assignment: CDR1 MDHEN and CDR2 SYDVKM. The CDR3 is 15 amino acids. V shed 3 bases and J shed 4 bases, with 15 bases lying between them.

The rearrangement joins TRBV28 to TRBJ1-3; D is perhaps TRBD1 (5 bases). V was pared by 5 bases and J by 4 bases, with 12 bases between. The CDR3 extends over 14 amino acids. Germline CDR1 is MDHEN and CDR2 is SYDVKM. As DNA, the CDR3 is TGTGCCAGCAGTCCGGGGGTTCCAGGAAACACCATATATTTT. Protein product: CASSPGVPGNTIYF.

CDR3 residues: CASSSQGANTEAFF. CDR3 coding DNA: TGTGCCAGCAGCTCACAGGGGGCGAACACTGAAGCTTTCTTT. The chain carries TRBV7-3 and TRBJ1-1; TRBD1 matches 9 bases. Looked up from germline, CDR1 is SGHTA and CDR2 is FQGTGA. There are 14 residues in the CDR3. The V gene end was trimmed by 4 bases and the J gene end by 1 base; junction bases not matched to a gene: 1.

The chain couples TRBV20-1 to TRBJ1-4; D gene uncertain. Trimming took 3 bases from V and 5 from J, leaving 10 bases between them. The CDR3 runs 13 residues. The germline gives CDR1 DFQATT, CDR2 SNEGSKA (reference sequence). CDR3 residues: CSASQAVNEKLFF. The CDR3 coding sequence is TGCAGTGCTAGTCAGGCAGTGAATGAAAAACTGTTTTTT.

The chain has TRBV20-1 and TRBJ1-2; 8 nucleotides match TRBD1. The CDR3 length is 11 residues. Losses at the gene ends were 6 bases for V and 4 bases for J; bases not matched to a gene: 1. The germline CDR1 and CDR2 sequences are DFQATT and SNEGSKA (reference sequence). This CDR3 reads CSAGQGYGYTF. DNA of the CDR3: TGCAGTGCAGGACAGGGCTATGGCTACACCTTC.

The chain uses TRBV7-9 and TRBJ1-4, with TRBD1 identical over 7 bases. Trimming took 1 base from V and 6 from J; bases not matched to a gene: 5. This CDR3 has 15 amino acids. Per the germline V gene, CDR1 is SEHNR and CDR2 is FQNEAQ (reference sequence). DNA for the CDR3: TGTGCCAGCAGCTTAGAAACCGGGACAGATGAAAAACTGTTTTTT. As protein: CASSLETGTDEKLFF. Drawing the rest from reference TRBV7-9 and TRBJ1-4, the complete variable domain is DTGVSQNPRHKITKRGQNVTFRCDPISEHNRLYWYRQTLGQGPEFLTYFQNEAQLEKSRLLSDRFSAERPKGSFSTLEIQRTEQGDSAMYLCASSLETGTDEKLFFGSGTQLSVL.

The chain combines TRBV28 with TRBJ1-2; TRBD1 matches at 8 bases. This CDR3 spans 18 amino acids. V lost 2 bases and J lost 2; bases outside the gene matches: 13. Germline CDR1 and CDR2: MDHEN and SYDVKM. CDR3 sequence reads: CASSLEGPGGPVNYGYTF. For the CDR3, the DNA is TGTGCCAGCAGTTTAGAGGGGCCAGGGGGCCCGGTAAACTATGGCTACACCTTC.

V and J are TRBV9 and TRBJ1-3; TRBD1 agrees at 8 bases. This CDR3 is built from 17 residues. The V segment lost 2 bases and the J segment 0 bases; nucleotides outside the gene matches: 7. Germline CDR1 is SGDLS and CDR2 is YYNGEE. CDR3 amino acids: CASSVGQAQLSGNTIYF. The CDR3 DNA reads TGTGCCAGCAGCGTGGGACAGGCCCAGCTCTCTGGAAACACCATATATTTT.

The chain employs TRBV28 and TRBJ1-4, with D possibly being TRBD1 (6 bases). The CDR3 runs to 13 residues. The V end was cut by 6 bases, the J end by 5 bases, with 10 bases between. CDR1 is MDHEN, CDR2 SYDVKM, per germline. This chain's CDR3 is CASRPTGNEKLFF. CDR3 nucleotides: TGTGCCAGCAGACCTACAGGGAATGAAAAACTGTTTTTT. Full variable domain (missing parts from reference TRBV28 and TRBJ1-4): DVKVTQSSRYLVKRTGEKVFLECVQDMDHENMFWYRQDPGLGLRLIYFSYDVKMKEKGDIPEGYSVSREKKERFSLILESASTNQTSMYLCASRPTGNEKLFFGSGTQLSVL.

The CDR3 nucleotides read TGCAGCGCAAGGACAGGGGGCGGTACTGGGGCCAACGTCCTGACTTTC. Its protein is CSARTGGGTGANVLTF. V usage is TRBV29-1 and J usage is TRBJ2-6, with 11 bases lining up with TRBD1. CDR1 is SQVTM and CDR2 is ANQGSEA in the germline V gene. V was pared by 7 bases and J by 2 bases, with 7 bases of the junction left unmatched. The CDR3 has 16 amino acids.

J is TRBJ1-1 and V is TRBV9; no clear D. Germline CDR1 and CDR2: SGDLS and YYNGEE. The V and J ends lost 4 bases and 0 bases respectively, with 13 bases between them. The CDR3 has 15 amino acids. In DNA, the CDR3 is TGTGCCAGCAGCTTAACGGGAACCATGAACACTGAAGCTTTCTTT. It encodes CASSLTGTMNTEAFF.

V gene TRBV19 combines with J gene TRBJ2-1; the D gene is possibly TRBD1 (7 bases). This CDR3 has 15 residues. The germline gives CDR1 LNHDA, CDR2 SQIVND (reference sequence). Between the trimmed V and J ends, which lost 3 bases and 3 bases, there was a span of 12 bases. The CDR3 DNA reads TGTGCCAGTAGTATCGGCGGGACAGTCTACAATGAGCAGTTCTTC. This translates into CASSIGGTVYNEQFF.

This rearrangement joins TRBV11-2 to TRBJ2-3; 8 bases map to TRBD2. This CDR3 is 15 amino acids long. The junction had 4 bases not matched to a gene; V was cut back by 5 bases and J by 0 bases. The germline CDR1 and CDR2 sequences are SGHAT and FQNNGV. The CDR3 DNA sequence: TGTGCCAGCAGCCCGTTAGCGGGGAGCACAGATACGCAGTATTTT. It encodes CASSPLAGSTDTQYF.

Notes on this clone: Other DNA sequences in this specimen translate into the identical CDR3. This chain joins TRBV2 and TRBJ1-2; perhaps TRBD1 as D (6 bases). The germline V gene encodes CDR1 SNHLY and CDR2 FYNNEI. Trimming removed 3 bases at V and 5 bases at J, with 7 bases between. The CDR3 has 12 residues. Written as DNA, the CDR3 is TGTGCCAGCAGTGAGACAGGTTATGGCTACACCTTC. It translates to CASSETGYGYTF. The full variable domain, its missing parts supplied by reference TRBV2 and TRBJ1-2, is EPEVTQTPSHQVTQMGQEVILRCVPISNHLYFYWYRQILGQKVEFLVSFYNNEISEKSEIFDDQFSVERPDGSNFTLKIRSTKLEDSAMYFCASSETGYGYTFGSGTRLTVV.

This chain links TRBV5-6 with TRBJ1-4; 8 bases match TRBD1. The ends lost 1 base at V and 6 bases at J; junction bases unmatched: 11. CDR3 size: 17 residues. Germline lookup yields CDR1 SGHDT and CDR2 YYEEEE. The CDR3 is CASSLSAGGAVYEKLFF. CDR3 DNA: TGTGCCAGCAGCTTGTCCGCAGGGGGCGCGGTTTATGAAAAACTGTTTTTT.

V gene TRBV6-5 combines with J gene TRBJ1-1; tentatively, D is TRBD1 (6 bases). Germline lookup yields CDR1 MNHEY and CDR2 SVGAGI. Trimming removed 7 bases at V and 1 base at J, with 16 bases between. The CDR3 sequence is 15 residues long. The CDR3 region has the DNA TGTGCCAGCAAGTATGACAGGTCTCAGAACACTGAAGCTTTCTTT. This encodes CASKYDRSQNTEAFF.

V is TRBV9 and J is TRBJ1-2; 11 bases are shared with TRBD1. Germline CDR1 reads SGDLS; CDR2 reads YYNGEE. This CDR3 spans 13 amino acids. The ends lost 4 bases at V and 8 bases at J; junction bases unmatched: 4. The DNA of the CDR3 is TGTGCCAGCAGCCGGGACAGGGGGTTCGGCTACACCTTC. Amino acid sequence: CASSRDRGFGYTF.

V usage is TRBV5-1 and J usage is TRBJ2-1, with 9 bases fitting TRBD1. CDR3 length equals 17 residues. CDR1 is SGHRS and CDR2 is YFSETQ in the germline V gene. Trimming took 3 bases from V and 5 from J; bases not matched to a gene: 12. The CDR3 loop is CASSWHPTTGGNNEQFF. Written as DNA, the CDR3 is TGCGCCAGCAGCTGGCACCCGACGACAGGGGGTAACAATGAGCAGTTCTTC.

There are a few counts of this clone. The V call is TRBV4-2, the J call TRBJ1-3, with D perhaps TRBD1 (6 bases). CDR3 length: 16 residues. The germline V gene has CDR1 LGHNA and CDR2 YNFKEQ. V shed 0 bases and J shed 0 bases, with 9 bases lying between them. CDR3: CASSQDWTASGNTIYF. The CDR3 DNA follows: TGTGCCAGCAGCCAAGATTGGACAGCCTCTGGAAACACCATATATTTT.

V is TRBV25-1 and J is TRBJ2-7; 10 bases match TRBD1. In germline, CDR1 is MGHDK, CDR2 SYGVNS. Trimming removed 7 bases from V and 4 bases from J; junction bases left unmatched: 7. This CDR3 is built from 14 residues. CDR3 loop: CASIRQGAGYEQYF. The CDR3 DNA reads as TGTGCCAGCATTCGACAGGGGGCTGGATACGAGCAGTACTTC.

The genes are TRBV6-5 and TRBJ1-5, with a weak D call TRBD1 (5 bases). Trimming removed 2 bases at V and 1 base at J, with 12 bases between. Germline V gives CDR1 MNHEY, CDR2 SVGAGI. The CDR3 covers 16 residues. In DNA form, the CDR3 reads TGTGCCAGCAGTTACGCAGGGATGGGGAGCAATCAGCCCCAGCATTTT. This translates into CASSYAGMGSNQPQHF.

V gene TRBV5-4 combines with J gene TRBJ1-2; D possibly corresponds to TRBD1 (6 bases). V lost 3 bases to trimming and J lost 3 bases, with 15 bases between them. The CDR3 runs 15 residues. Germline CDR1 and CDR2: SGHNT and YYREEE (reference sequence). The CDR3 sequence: CASSSQTGMDYGYTF. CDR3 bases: TGTGCCAGCAGCTCACAAACAGGGATGGACTATGGCTACACCTTC.